These T cell receptor beta chains were read from a single sample in a study of cytomegalovirus exposure and HLA in healthy donors. Some clones are missing from TCRdb's copy, which holds only in-frame ones; the method was immunoSEQ multiplex PCR. The profile covers 150,000 to 200,000 clones, with approximately 71% appearing a single time and roughly 10% taken by the ten largest. Source material: PBMCs. These receptors all come from a man between 25 and 39 years old in good health and CMV-seropositive. Both conserved end residues are part of each CDR3. A D gene is named only where the DNA matches it firmly. Clone size is shown for a subset of rows, as once, few, many or a class of expanded clone.

J gene | D gene | clone size | V gene | CDR3 DNA | CDR3 protein
TRBJ1-2 | TRBD1 | . | TRBV2 | TGTGCCAGCAGTGGTCCCGGGACAGCTTATACTTCTGGCTACACCTTC | CASSGPGTAYTSGYTF
TRBJ2-5 | TRBD2 | . | TRBV6-5 | TGTGCCAGCAGCGCTGCCGGGACTAGTAAAGAGACCCAGTACTTC | CASSAAGTSKETQYF
TRBJ1-1 | . | . | TRBV19 | TGTGCCAGTAGTATCGTGTCGGAGGTTCACACTGAAGCTTTCTTT | CASSIVSEVHTEAFF
TRBJ1-2 | . | . | TRBV10-3 | TGTGCCATCAGTGACACGATACTAGCTAACTATGGCTACACCTTC | CAISDTILANYGYTF
TRBJ2-7 | . | few | TRBV6-1 | TGTGCCAGCAGTGATGGGCACAGGGGGGGAGCCTTCTACGAGCAGTACTTC | CASSDGHRGGAFYEQYF
TRBJ2-5 | TRBD2 | . | TRBV7-9 | TGTTCCAGCAGCCGAGGGACTAGCGGGAGGGCCTGGGGGACCCAGTACTTC | CSSSRGTSGRAWGTQYF
TRBJ2-1 | . | . | TRBV6-1 | TGTGCCAGCTTTAGAGATGTTGAGCAGTTCTTC | CASFRDVEQFF
TRBJ2-1 | . | few | TRBV6-1 | TGTGCCAGCAGGCGTGGAAATTCAGGCTACAATGAGCAGTTCTTC | CASRRGNSGYNEQFF
TRBJ1-2 | . | few | TRBV27 | TGTGCCAGCAGTTTATCCGCCCAGGGCTTTGGCTACACCTTC | CASSLSAQGFGYTF
TRBJ2-5 | . | . | TRBV19 | TGTGCCAGTAGTATAAACAGGGCGGAGACCCAGTACTTC | CASSINRAETQYF
TRBJ1-1 | . | . | TRBV28 | TGTGCCAGCAGTTCCCCGGGCAGGGCGAACACTGAAGCTTTCTTT | CASSSPGRANTEAFF
TRBJ2-3 | . | . | TRBV7-9 | TGTGCCAGCAGCTTAGGGACAGACAACACAGATACGCAGTATTTT | CASSLGTDNTDTQYF
TRBJ1-1 | . | . | TRBV6-5 | TGTGCCAGCAGTTATAGCGTTCATGAAGGAACTGAAGCTTTCTTT | CASSYSVHEGTEAFF
TRBJ2-7 | . | . | TRBV5-1 | TGCGCCAGCAGCACCGCGCGGGCCCTCTCCTACGAGCAGTACTTC | CASSTARALSYEQYF
TRBJ2-7 | TRBD2 | few | TRBV10-3 | TGTGCCATCAGTGAACCAGCGGGAGTGTCCTACGAGCAGTACTTC | CAISEPAGVSYEQYF
TRBJ2-1 | TRBD2 | few | TRBV5-1 | TGCGCCAGCAGCTTGGGAGCGGGAGTCTCCTACAATGAGCAGTTCTTC | CASSLGAGVSYNEQFF
TRBJ2-3 | . | few | TRBV5-6 | TGTGCCAGCAGCTTCGGGGTCACAGATACGCAGTATTTT | CASSFGVTDTQYF
TRBJ1-2 | TRBD1 | . | TRBV9 | TGTGCCAGCAGCGTTGCCGGGACAGGGCCCTACACCTTC | CASSVAGTGPYTF
TRBJ2-7 | TRBD1 | once | TRBV5-1 | TGCGCCAGCAGCTCCGGACAGGGGGCATCCTCCTACGAGCAGTACTTC | CASSSGQGASSYEQYF
TRBJ2-3 | . | . | TRBV28 | TGTGCCACCGACGAGGAGGGACGGGGAGATACGCAGTACTTT | CATDEEGRGDTQYF
TRBJ1-1 | TRBD1 | . | TRBV5-1 | TGCGCCAGCAGCTGGCTTGGGACAGATGAAGCTTTCTTT | CASSWLGTDEAFF
TRBJ1-5 | TRBD1 | . | TRBV7-8 | TGTGCCAGCAGCTTAGAAGGGGGACAGTCCCATCAGCCCCAGCATTTT | CASSLEGGQSHQPQHF
TRBJ1-5 | . | . | TRBV7-2 | TGTGCCAGCACCAAACAGGGAAACGGCAATCAGCCCCAGCATTTT | CASTKQGNGNQPQHF
TRBJ1-1 | TRBD1 | once | TRBV7-3 | TGTGCCAGCAGCCCGAGACAGGGCGCCACTGAAGCTTTCTTT | CASSPRQGATEAFF
TRBJ2-1 | TRBD1 | . | TRBV5-4 | TGTGCCAGCAGCCTAGGACAGGACTACAATGAGCAGTTCTTC | CASSLGQDYNEQFF
TRBJ2-7 | . | . | TRBV29-1 | TGCAGCGTGAAGACAGACCCCTACGAGCAGTACTTC | CSVKTDPYEQYF
TRBJ2-5 | . | few | TRBV1 | TGCACCAGCAGCCCAGCGGTTAAGGAGACCCAGTACTTC | CTSSPAVKETQYF
TRBJ2-7 | . | . | TRBV5-1 | TGCGCCAGCAGCGCCGACAGTTCCTACGAGCAGTACTTC | CASSADSSYEQYF
TRBJ2-7 | . | . | TRBV6-5 | TGTGCCAGCAGTTACGGGCAGAACTCCTACGAGCAGTACTTC | CASSYGQNSYEQYF
TRBJ2-7 | . | . | TRBV11-1 | TGTGCCAGCAGCCCACATCAGGGGCTCTACGAGCAGTACTTC | CASSPHQGLYEQYF
TRBJ2-3 | . | once | TRBV28 | TGTGCCAGCACCAAAAGCCTGGGAGCAGATACGCAGTATTTT | CASTKSLGADTQYF
TRBJ2-5 | . | . | TRBV2 | TGTGCCAGCAGCCCAAGGGGCCGGGAGACCCAGTACTTC | CASSPRGRETQYF
TRBJ1-6 | TRBD1 | . | TRBV11-3 | TGTGCCAGCAGCGACACCGGGACAGGGGTAAACTCACCCCTCCACTTT | CASSDTGTGVNSPLHF
TRBJ2-3 | . | . | TRBV6-1 | TGTGCCAGCAGTGACTTTCGGGATACGCAGTATTTT | CASSDFRDTQYF
TRBJ2-7 | TRBD2 | once | TRBV27 | TGTGCCAGCAGTTTTACTAGCGAGGTTGAAGAGCAGTACTTC | CASSFTSEVEEQYF
TRBJ2-1 | TRBD2 | . | TRBV25-1 | TGTGCCTCTAGCGGGAGGGCCCTCATCGGTGAGCAGTTCTTC | CASSGRALIGEQFF
TRBJ2-7 | TRBD1 | . | TRBV6-5 | TGTGCCAGCAGCAAACGGACAGGGGACTACGAGCAGTACTTC | CASSKRTGDYEQYF
TRBJ1-5 | . | . | TRBV10-3 | TGTGCCATCCGGGGGGGAGACAATCAGCCCCAGCATTTT | CAIRGGDNQPQHF
TRBJ2-7 | . | few | TRBV30 | TGTGCCTGGAAGCGGTGGGAGGTTAATGAGCAGTACTTC | CAWKRWEVNEQYF
TRBJ2-5 | . | few | TRBV27 | TGTGCCAGCAGGCTAACAGGGCGCCTTGAGACCCAGTACTTC | CASRLTGRLETQYF